This T cell receptor (beta chain) was observed in a study of cytomegalovirus exposure and HLA in healthy donors. With V trimmed by 11 bases and J by 2 bases, 9 bases remained unmatched. CDR1 SNHLY and CDR2 FYNNEI come from the germline V gene. This CDR3 contains 15 residues. Study outcomes and limitations: Later analysis identified a missense DCLRE1C variant that was linked to TCR beta V- and J-gene trimming.

Concerning this clone itself: Its cognate antigen is unknown.

PCR employed 60 Vbeta and 13 Jbeta primers. The assay was immunoSEQ multiplex PCR, and TCRdb's table has in-frame clones only and misses some. The sample contains approximately 130,000 clones, around four fifths of which appear only once. Healthy bone marrow donors made up the donor group. Sequenced material: PBMCs. The rearrangement joins TRBV2 to TRBJ1-3, with TRBD1 matching 10 bases. The origin of this receptor is a man aged 35 to 55 in good health and CMV-seronegative. The CDR3: CAGGQGVLTGNTIYF. The CDR3 DNA sequence: TGTGCCGGTGGACAGGGGGTCTTGACTGGAAACACCATATATTTT. The full variable domain, completed using reference TRBV2 and TRBJ1-3, is EPEVTQTPSHQVTQMGQEVILRCVPISNHLYFYWYRQILGQKVEFLVSFYNNEISEKSEIFDDQFSVERPDGSNFTLKIRSTKLEDSAMYFCAGGQGVLTGNTIYFGEGSWLTVV.